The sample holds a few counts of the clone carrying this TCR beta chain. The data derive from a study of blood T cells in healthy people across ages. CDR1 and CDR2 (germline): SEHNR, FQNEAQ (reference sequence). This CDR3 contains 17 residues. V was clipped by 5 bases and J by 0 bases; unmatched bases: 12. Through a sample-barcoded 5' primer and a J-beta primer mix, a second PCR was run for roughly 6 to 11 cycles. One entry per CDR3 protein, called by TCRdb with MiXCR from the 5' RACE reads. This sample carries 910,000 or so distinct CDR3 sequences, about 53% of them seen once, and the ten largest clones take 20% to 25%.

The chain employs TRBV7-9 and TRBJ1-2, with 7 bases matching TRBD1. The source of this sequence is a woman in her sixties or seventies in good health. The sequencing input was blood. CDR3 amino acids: CASSRSTGTAANYGYTF. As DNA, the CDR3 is TGTGCCAGCAGCAGAAGTACCGGGACAGCTGCTAACTATGGCTACACCTTC.